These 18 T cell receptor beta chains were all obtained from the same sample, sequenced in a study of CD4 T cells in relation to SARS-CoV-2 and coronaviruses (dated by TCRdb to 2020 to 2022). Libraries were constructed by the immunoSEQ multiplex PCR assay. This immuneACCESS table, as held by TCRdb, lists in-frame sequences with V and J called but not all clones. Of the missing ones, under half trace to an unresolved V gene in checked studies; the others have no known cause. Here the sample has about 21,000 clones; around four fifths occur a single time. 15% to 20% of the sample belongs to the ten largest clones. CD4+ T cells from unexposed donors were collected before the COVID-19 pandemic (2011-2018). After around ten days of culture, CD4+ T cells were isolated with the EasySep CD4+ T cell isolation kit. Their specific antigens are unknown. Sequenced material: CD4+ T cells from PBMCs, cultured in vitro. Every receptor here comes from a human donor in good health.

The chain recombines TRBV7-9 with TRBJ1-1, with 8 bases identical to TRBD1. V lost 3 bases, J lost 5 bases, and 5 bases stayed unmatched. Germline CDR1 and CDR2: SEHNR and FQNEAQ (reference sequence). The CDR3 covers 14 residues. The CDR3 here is CASSFETGGTEAFF. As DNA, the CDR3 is TGTGCCAGCAGCTTCGAAACAGGGGGGACTGAAGCTTTCTTT.

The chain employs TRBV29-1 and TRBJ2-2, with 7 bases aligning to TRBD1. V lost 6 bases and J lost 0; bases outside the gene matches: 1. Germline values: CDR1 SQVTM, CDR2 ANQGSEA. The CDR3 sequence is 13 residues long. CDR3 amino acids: CSVRGTNTGELFF. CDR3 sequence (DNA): TGCAGCGTCAGGGGGACGAACACCGGGGAGCTGTTTTTT.

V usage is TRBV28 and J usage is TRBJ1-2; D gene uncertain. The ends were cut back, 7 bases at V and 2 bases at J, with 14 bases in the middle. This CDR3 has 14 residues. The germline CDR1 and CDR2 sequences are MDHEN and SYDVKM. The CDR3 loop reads CASKKWAVNYGYTF. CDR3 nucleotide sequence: TGTGCCAGCAAAAAGTGGGCGGTGAACTATGGCTACACCTTC.

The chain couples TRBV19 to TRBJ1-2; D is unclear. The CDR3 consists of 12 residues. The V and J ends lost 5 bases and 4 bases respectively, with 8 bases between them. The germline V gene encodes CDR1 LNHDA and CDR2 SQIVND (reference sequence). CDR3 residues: CASSEIGYGYTF. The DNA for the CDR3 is TGTGCCAGTAGTGAGATCGGCTATGGCTACACCTTC.

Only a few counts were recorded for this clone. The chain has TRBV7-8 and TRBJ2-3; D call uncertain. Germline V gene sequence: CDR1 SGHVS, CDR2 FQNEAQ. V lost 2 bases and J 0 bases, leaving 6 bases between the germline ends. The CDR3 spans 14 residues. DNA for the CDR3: TGTGCCAGCAGCTTAATGGACAGCACAGATACGCAGTATTTT. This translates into CASSLMDSTDTQYF.

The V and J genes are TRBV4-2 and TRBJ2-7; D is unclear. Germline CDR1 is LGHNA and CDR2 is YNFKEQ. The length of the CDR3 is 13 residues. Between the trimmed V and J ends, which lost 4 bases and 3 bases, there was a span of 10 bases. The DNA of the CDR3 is TGTGCCAGCAGCCGGGAAATGGGCTACGAGCAGTACTTC. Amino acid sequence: CASSREMGYEQYF.

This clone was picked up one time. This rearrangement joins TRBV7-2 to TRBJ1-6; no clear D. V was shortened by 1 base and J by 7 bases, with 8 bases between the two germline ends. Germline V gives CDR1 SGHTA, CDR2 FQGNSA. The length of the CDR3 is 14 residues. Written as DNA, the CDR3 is TGTGCCAGCAGCTTAGGGCAGAGGAATTCACCCCTCCACTTT. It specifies CASSLGQRNSPLHF.

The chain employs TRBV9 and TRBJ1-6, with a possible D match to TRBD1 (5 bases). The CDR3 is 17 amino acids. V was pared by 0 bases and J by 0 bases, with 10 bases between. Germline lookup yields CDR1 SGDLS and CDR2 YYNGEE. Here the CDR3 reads CASSVEGINSYNSPLHF. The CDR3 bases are TGTGCCAGCAGCGTAGAGGGGATTAACTCCTATAATTCACCCCTCCACTTT.

CDR3 protein: CASSEARTGTPYEQYF. CDR3 in DNA: TGTGCCAGCAGTGAGGCGAGAACCGGGACTCCATACGAGCAGTACTTC. The chain combines TRBV2 with TRBJ2-7; TRBD2 might be the D (6 bases). The CDR3 runs 16 residues. Per the germline V gene, CDR1 is SNHLY and CDR2 is FYNNEI. V lost 3 bases and J lost 4, with 19 bases in between.

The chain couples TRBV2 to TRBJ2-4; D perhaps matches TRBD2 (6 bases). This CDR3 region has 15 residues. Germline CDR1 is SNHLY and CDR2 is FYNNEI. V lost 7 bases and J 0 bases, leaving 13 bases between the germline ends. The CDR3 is CASTGGKLAKNIQYF. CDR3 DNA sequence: TGTGCCAGCACGGGCGGGAAGCTAGCCAAAAACATTCAGTACTTC.

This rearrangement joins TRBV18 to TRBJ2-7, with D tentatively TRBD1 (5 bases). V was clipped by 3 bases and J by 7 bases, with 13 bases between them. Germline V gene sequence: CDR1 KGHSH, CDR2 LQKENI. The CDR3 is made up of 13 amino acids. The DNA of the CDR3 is TGTGCCAGCTCACCGAGTCAGGGCTGGGAGCAGTACTTC. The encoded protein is CASSPSQGWEQYF.

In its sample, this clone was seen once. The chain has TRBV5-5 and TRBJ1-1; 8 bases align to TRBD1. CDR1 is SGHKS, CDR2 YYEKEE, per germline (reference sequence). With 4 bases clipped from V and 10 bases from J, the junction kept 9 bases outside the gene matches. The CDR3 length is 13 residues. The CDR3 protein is CASSQVTGVGAFF. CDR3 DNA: TGTGCCAGCAGCCAAGTGACAGGGGTCGGAGCTTTCTTT.

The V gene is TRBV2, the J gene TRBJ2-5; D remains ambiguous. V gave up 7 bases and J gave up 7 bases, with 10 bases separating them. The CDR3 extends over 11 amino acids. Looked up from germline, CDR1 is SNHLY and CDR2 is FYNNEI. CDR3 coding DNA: TGTGCCAGCATGAGAAGCGTGACCCAGTACTTC. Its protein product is CASMRSVTQYF.

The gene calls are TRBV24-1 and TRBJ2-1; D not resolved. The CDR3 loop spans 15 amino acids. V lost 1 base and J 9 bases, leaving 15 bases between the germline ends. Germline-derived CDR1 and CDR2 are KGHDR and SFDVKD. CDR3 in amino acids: CATSDFGRESSEQFF. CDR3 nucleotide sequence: TGTGCCACCAGTGATTTCGGTAGGGAAAGCAGTGAGCAGTTCTTC.

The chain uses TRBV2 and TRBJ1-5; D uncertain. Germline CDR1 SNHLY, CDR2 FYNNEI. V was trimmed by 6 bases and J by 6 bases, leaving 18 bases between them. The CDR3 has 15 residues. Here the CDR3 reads CASSRAHGNGQPQHF. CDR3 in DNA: TGTGCCAGCAGCCGGGCTCACGGTAACGGTCAGCCCCAGCATTTT.

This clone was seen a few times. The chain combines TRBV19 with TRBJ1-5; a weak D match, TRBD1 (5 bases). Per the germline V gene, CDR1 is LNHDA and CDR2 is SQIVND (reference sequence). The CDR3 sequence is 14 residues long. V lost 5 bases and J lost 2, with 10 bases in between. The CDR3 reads CASSPQGGNQPQHF. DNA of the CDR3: TGTGCCAGTAGTCCCCAGGGTGGCAATCAGCCCCAGCATTTT.

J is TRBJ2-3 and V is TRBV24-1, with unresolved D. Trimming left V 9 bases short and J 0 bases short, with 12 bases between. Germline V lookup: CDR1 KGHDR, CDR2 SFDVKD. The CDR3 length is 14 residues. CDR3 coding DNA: TGTGCCACCGCTGAGCTAGATAGCACAGATACGCAGTATTTT. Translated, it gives CATAELDSTDTQYF.

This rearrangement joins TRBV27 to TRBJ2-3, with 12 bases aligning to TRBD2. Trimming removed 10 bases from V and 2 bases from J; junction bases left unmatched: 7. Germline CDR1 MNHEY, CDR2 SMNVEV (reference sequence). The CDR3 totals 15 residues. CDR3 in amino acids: CATQTSGRATDTQYF. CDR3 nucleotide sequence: TGTGCCACCCAGACTAGCGGGAGAGCCACAGATACGCAGTATTTT.